This T cell receptor beta chain was retrieved from a study of radiation and T cells in renal cell carcinoma. This clone was seen only once. What it binds is unknown. Sequencing used immunoSEQ multiplex PCR; TCRdb keeps in-frame clones, though not all of them. The sample lists 100,000 to 150,000 clones, around 83% occurring once. Whole-study findings and limits: Baseline intratumoral clonotype presence is unknown without pretreatment biopsies.

V lost 5 bases and J 2 bases, leaving 7 bases between the germline ends. The CDR3 sequence is 13 residues long. CDR1 is MNHNS and CDR2 is SASEGT in the germline V gene. As to time point: baseline pretreatment blood. Noted treatment: 15 Gy SBRT to primary tumor, nephrectomy 4 weeks later. After SBRT, blood was collected at 2 and 4 weeks, plus baseline. Clear cell pathology was present in this patient's renal cell carcinoma. Sequences were derived from blood, sampled from a patient whose treatment included radiotherapy and nephrectomy. The chain has TRBV6-1 and TRBJ2-1; D ambiguous. This receptor was taken from a woman in her sixties with renal cell carcinoma. Here the CDR3 reads CASSLAPYNEQFF. CDR3 nucleotide sequence: TGTGCCAGCAGTCTCGCGCCCTACAATGAGCAGTTCTTC.